The 18 T cell receptor beta chains reported below all come from one sample, sequenced in a study of shared clonotypes between healthy human individuals. Measured with immunoSEQ multiplex PCR; TCRdb has only the in-frame clones, and not every one. The sample shows hundreds of thousands of clones, roughly 87% of them seen only once. Material for sequencing was memory CD8+ T cells sorted from blood. Subset indicated: CD45RO+ cells pooled with CCR7-negative TemRA cells. These receptors were collected from a man between 18 and 29 years old in good health.

J is TRBJ2-3 and V is TRBV6-5, with D possibly being TRBD1 (6 bases). Per germline, CDR1 MNHEY and CDR2 SVGAGI. The V end was cut by 5 bases, the J end by 12 bases, with 15 bases between. This CDR3 has 12 residues. CDR3 DNA: TGTGCCAGCAGTCTCACAGGGAAGCACCAGTATTTT. Protein: CASSLTGKHQYF.

V is TRBV7-9 and J is TRBJ2-7; D call uncertain. CDR1 is SEHNR, CDR2 FQNEAQ, per germline (reference sequence). CDR3 length equals 16 residues. V lost 4 bases and J 6 bases, leaving 22 bases between the germline ends. CDR3 sequence reads: CASSSPQDAPRGEQYF. In DNA, the CDR3 is TGTGCCAGCAGCTCCCCACAAGACGCGCCTCGAGGCGAGCAGTACTTC.

This chain joins TRBV7-8 and TRBJ2-2; perhaps TRBD1 as D (6 bases). Germline CDR1 and CDR2: SGHVS and FQNEAQ. Trimming removed 6 bases from V and 0 bases from J, with 14 bases in between. This CDR3 comprises 16 residues. DNA of the CDR3: TGTGCCAGCAGTGATGACAGGAACGCGAACACCGGGGAGCTGTTTTTT. It is translated as CASSDDRNANTGELFF. The variable domain in full, completed from reference TRBV7-8 and TRBJ2-2, reads GAGVSQSPRYKVAKRGQDVALRCDPISGHVSLFWYQQALGQGPEFLTYFQNEAQLDKSGLPSDRFFAERPEGSVSTLKIQRTQQEDSAVYLCASSDDRNANTGELFFGEGSRLTVL.

The chain combines TRBV29-1 with TRBJ1-4, with a weak D call TRBD1 (6 bases). The ends were cut back, 4 bases at V and 3 bases at J, with 15 bases in the middle. Germline V gives CDR1 SQVTM, CDR2 ANQGSEA. The CDR3 totals 15 residues. This chain's CDR3 is CSVGGGGASNEKLFF. Here the CDR3 DNA reads TGCAGCGTTGGGGGAGGGGGAGCTTCTAATGAAAAACTGTTTTTT.

V gene TRBV12-5 combines with J gene TRBJ2-7; no definite D call. There are 11 residues in the CDR3. V was clipped by 6 bases and J by 2 bases, with 5 bases between them. From germline, CDR1 is LGHNT and CDR2 FRNRAP. The CDR3 nucleotides read TGTGCTAGTGGGTATGCCTACGAGCAGTACTTC. Protein product: CASGYAYEQYF.

This clone was seen just once. V is TRBV5-4 and J is TRBJ1-2; weak D call: TRBD1 (5 bases). V dropped 0 bases and J dropped 3 bases, with 12 bases sitting between them. This CDR3 has 15 residues. Germline CDR1 and CDR2: SGHNT and YYREEE (reference sequence). CDR3 protein: CASSLDGRGYYGYTF. For the CDR3, the DNA is TGTGCCAGCAGCTTGGACGGTCGGGGGTACTATGGCTACACCTTC.

A few counts support this clone. The J gene is TRBJ2-1, the V gene TRBV19; no reliable D call. This CDR3 is 15 amino acids long. Germline values: CDR1 LNHDA, CDR2 SQIVND (reference sequence). V was cut by 3 bases and J by 8 bases, with 17 bases left in between. The CDR3 coding sequence is TGTGCCAGTAGTATGCAAACTCTCTTAGTGGATGAGCAGTTCTTC. This codes for CASSMQTLLVDEQFF.

Regarding this clone: The sample contains more than one DNA sequence encoding this CDR3. CDR3 sequence (DNA): TGTGCCAGCAGCGTCGGGACAGGCCCATACGAGCAGTACTTC. It codes for CASSVGTGPYEQYF. This chain joins TRBV9 and TRBJ2-7, with 8 bases identical to TRBD1. The CDR3 extends over 14 amino acids. V shed 2 bases, J shed 4 bases, and the junction held 5 bases outside the gene matches. CDR1 is SGDLS, CDR2 YYNGEE, per germline. Complete variable domain (other parts from reference TRBV9 and TRBJ2-7): DSGVTQTPKHLITATGQRVTLRCSPRSGDLSVYWYQQSLDQGLQFLIQYYNGEERAKGNILERFSAQQFPDLHSELNLSSLELGDSALYFCASSVGTGPYEQYFGPGTRLTVT.

The chain is built from TRBV9 and TRBJ2-7, with TRBD1 matching over 7 bases. The trim removed 5 bases at V and 0 bases at J, leaving 8 bases unmatched. Germline assignment: CDR1 SGDLS and CDR2 YYNGEE. The CDR3 is 15 residues long. CDR3 amino acids: CASSLGQYLSYEQYF. The DNA of the CDR3 is TGTGCCAGCAGTTTGGGACAGTACCTCTCCTACGAGCAGTACTTC.

The rearrangement uses TRBV25-1 and TRBJ1-6; D is perhaps TRBD1 (5 bases). Trimming left V 4 bases short and J 0 bases short, with 13 bases between. The CDR3 covers 17 residues. Germline V gene lookup returns CDR1 MGHDK and CDR2 SYGVNS. CDR3 DNA: TGTGCCAGCAGTGCAAGGGACGGTAGCTCCTATAATTCACCCCTCCACTTT. It is translated as CASSARDGSSYNSPLHF.

The rearrangement links TRBV5-4 to TRBJ2-1; 9 bases match TRBD2. CDR3 length: 14 residues. From germline, CDR1 is SGHNT and CDR2 YYREEE (reference sequence). The junction had 7 bases not matched to a gene; V was cut back by 5 bases and J by 7 bases. CDR3 DNA sequence: TGTGCCAGCAGGCGCGGGGGGGCGGAGAATGAGCAGTTCTTC. Protein sequence: CASRRGGAENEQFF.

The chain employs TRBV5-6 and TRBJ2-7; D is possibly TRBD2 (6 bases). CDR3 size: 13 residues. The germline V gene encodes CDR1 SGHDT and CDR2 YYEEEE. Trimming left V 2 bases short and J 5 bases short, with 11 bases between. CDR3 in amino acids: CASSFNGGHEQYF. The CDR3 DNA follows: TGTGCCAGCAGCTTTAACGGGGGACACGAGCAGTACTTC.

The chain carries TRBV30 and TRBJ2-7, with D maybe TRBD1 (6 bases). CDR3 length: 13 amino acids. Germline assignment: CDR1 GTSNPN and CDR2 SVGIG (reference sequence). Between the trimmed V and J ends, which lost 5 bases and 1 base, there was a span of 12 bases. The CDR3 is CAWGGPLSYEQYF. CDR3 in DNA: TGTGCCTGGGGGGGCCCCTTATCCTACGAGCAGTACTTC.

The chain links TRBV7-2 to TRBJ2-7; the match to TRBD2 covers 7 bases. There are 15 residues in the CDR3. The J segment lost 4 bases and the V segment lost 4 bases, leaving 10 bases of the junction unmatched. Germline lookup yields CDR1 SGHTA and CDR2 FQGNSA. The DNA of the CDR3 is TGTGCCAGCAGCTCCGGTCGAGGACTAGTATACGAGCAGTACTTC. Translating it yields CASSSGRGLVYEQYF.

This clone was found a few times. The chain joins TRBV30 to TRBJ1-1; D is ambiguous. Germline CDR1 reads GTSNPN; CDR2 reads SVGIG (reference sequence). The CDR3 runs to 13 residues. The CDR3 reads CALCGRMNTEAFF. The CDR3, as DNA: TGTGCTCTCTGTGGCCGGATGAACACTGAAGCTTTCTTT.

This clone has a handful of counts. J is TRBJ1-5 and V is TRBV19, with TRBD1 identical over 7 bases. Trimming removed 11 bases from V and 6 bases from J; junction bases left unmatched: 7. Germline lookup yields CDR1 LNHDA and CDR2 SQIVND (reference sequence). This CDR3 region has 12 residues. The CDR3 protein is CALLTGRQPQHF. The CDR3 DNA is TGTGCCCTACTGACAGGGCGTCAGCCCCAGCATTTT. Variable domain in full (rest from reference TRBV19 and TRBJ1-5): DGGITQSPKYLFRKEGQNVTLSCEQNLNHDAMYWYRQDPGQGLRLIYYSQIVNDFQKGDIAEGYSVSREKKESFPLTVTSAQKNPTAFYLCALLTGRQPQHFGDGTRLSIL.

The chain uses TRBV9 and TRBJ2-7; 8 nucleotides agree with TRBD2. The CDR3 totals 15 residues. V lost 4 bases to trimming and J lost 3 bases; unmatched junction nucleotides: 9. Germline lookup yields CDR1 SGDLS and CDR2 YYNGEE. This chain's CDR3 is CASSKSGSGLYEQYF. The DNA of the CDR3 is TGTGCCAGCAGCAAAAGCGGGAGTGGCCTCTACGAGCAGTACTTC.

The chain has TRBV13 and TRBJ2-1; 9 nucleotides line up with TRBD2. With V trimmed by 8 bases and J by 8 bases, 13 bases remained unmatched. This CDR3 contains 15 residues. Germline lookup yields CDR1 PRHDT and CDR2 FYEKMQ (reference sequence). In DNA form, the CDR3 reads TGTGCCAGCCGCATTTGGGCTAGCGGGACCCATGAGCAGTTCTTC. Amino acids: CASRIWASGTHEQFF.